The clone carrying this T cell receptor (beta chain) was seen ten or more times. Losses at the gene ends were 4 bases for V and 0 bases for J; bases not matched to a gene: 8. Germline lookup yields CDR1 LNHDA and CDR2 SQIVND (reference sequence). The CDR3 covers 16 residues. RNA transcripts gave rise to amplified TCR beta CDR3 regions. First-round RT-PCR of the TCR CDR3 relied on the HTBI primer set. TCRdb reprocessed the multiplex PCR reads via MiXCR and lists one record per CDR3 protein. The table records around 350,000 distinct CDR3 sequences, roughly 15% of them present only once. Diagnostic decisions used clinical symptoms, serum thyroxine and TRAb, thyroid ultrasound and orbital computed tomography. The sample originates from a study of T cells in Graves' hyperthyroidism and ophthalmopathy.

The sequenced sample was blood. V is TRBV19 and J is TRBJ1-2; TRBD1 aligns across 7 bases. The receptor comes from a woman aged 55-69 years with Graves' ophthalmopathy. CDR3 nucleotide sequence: TGTGCCAGTAGTACGATGGGACAGTCATCTAACTATGGCTACACCTTC. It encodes CASSTMGQSSNYGYTF.